The 2 T cell receptor beta chains below were found in one sample sequenced in a study of blood T cells in healthy people across ages. Primed by a sample-barcoded 5' primer and a J-beta primer mix, a second PCR proceeded for roughly 7 to 12 cycles. TCRdb re-called the 5' RACE reads through MiXCR, storing one row per CDR3 protein. The data show more than 650,000 distinct CDR3 sequences, 22% seen once. Input material: blood. The receptors originated from a man aged 70-80 years in good health.

In regard to this clonotype: Here the CDR3 omits its conserved ending phenylalanine or tryptophan, so a read error is the likely source. V and J are TRBV7-2 and TRBJ1-2; D is unresolved. Germline loops: CDR1 SGHTA, CDR2 FQGNSA. Trimming removed 1 base from V and 4 bases from J, with 13 bases in between. The CDR3 is made up of 15 amino acids. The CDR3 is CASSLGLASAYGYTL. DNA of the CDR3: TGTGCCAGCAGCTTAGGTCTCGCCAGTGCCTATGGCTACACCCTC.

The chain uses TRBV20-1 and TRBJ1-2; 7 nucleotides match TRBD1. V was clipped by 0 bases and J by 8 bases; unmatched bases: 9. The CDR3 runs 14 residues. The germline V gene has CDR1 DFQATT and CDR2 SNEGSKA (reference sequence). DNA for the CDR3: TGCAGTGCTAGAGAAGACATGGGACAGCGGGGCTACACCTTC. Translation gives CSAREDMGQRGYTF.